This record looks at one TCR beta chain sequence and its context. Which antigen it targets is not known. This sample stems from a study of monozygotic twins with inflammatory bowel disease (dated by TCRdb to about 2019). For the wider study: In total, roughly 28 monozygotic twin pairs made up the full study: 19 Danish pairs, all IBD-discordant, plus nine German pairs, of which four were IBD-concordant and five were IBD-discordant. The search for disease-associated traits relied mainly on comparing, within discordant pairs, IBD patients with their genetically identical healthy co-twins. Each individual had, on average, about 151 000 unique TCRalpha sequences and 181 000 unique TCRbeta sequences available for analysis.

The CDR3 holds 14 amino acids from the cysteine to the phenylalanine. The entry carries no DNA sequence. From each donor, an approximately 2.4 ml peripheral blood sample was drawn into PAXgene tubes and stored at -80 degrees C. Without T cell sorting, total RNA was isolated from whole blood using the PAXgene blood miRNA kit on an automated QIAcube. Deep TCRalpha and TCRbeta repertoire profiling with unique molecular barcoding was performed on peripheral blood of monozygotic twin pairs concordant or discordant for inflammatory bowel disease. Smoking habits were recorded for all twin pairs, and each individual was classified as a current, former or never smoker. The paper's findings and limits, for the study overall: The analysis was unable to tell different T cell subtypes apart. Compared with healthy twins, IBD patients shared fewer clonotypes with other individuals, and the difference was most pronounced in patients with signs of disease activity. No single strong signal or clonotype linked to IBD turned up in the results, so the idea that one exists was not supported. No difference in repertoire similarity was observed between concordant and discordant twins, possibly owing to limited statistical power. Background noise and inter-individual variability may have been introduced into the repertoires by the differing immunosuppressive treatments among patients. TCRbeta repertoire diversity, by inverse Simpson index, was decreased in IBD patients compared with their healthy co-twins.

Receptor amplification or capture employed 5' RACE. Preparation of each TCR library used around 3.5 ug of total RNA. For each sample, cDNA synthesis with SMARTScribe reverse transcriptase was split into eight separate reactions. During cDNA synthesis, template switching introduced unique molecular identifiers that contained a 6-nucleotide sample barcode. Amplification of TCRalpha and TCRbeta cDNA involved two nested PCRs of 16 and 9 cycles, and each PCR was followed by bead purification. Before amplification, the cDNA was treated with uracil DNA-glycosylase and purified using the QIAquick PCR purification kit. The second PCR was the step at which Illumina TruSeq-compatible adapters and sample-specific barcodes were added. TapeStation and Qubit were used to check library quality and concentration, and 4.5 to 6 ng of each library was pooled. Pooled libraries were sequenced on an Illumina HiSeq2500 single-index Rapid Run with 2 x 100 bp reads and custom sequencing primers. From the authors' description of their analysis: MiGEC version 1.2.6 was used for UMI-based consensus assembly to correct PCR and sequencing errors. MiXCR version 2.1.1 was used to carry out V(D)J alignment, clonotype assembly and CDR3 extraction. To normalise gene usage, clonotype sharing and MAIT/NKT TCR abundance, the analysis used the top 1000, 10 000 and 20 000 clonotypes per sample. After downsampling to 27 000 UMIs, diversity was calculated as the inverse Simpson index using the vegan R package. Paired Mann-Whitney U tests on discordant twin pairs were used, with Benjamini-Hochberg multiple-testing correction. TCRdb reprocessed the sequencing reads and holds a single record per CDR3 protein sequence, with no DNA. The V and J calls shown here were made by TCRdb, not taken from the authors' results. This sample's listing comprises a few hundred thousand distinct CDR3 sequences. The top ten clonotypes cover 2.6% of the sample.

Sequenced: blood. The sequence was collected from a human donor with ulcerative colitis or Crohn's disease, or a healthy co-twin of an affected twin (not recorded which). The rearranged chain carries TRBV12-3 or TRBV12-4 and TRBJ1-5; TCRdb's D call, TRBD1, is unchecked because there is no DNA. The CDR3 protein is CASMRGRNGQPQHF.